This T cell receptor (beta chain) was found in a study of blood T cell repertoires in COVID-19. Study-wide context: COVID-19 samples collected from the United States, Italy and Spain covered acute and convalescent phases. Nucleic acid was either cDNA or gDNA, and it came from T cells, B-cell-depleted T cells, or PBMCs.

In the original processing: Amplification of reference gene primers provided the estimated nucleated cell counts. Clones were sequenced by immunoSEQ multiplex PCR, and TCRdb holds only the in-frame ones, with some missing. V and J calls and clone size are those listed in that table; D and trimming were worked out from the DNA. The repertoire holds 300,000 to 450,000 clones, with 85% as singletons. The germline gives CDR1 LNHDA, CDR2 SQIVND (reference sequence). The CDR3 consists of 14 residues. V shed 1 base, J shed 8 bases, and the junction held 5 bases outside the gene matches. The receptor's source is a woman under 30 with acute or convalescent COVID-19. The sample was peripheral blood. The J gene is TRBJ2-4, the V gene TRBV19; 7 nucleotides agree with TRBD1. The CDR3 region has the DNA TGTGCCAGTAGTATAGGACAGGGAAACGACATTCAGTACTTC. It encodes CASSIGQGNDIQYF.